The 24 T cell receptor beta chains reported below all come from one sample, sequenced in a study of post-analysis software for immune sequencing data. The study, taken as a whole, reports: There were five or six TRBV segments more frequent in patients than controls, and TRBV5-6, TRBV5-1 and TRBV20-1 were among them.

The antigens these receptors bind are not known. Built from TCR beta cDNA, the libraries had unique molecular identifiers in them. Each CDR3 protein gets one entry after TCRdb re-called the PCR reads with MiXCR. The table records 170,000 or so distinct CDR3 sequences, roughly 31% of them present only once. Sample: blood. The receptors were gathered from a girl aged 5 to 17 with multiple sclerosis.

The CDR3: CASSAKISGSPSYEQYF. The CDR3 nucleotides read TGTGCCAGCAGCGCCAAAATATCCGGGTCCCCTTCCTACGAGCAGTACTTC. The chain combines TRBV6-1 with TRBJ2-7; D is uncertain. V was cut by 6 bases and J by 1 base, with 22 bases left in between. Per germline, CDR1 MNHNS and CDR2 SASEGT. The CDR3 contains 17 residues.

V gene TRBV30 combines with J gene TRBJ2-7; 8 bases map to TRBD2. V lost 5 bases and J lost 5; bases outside the gene matches: 11. Germline values: CDR1 GTSNPN, CDR2 SVGIG (reference sequence). The CDR3 length is 14 residues. DNA of the CDR3: TGTGCCTGGGCCCCGGCCAGCGGGAGTGACGAGCAGTACTTC. This codes for CAWAPASGSDEQYF.

Comment on this clonotype: This may arise from a read error, as a much more abundant clone is one base away. The CDR3 sequence is CASSEARASRRLEQYF. The CDR3 DNA sequence: TGTGCCAGCAGTGAAGCAAGGGCTAGCAGACGCCTCGAGCAGTACTTC. V is TRBV6-1 and J is TRBJ2-5, with D tentatively TRBD2 (5 bases). The J call may be faulty, since TRBJ2-7 better matches the DNA end. There are 16 residues in the CDR3. Germline values: CDR1 MNHNS, CDR2 SASEGT.

In its sample, this clonotype was seen many times. V usage is TRBV28 and J usage is TRBJ2-6; a weak D match, TRBD1 (5 bases). Trimming pared 6 bases from V and 0 bases from J, leaving 9 bases between. The CDR3 runs 15 residues. CDR1 and CDR2 (germline): MDHEN, SYDVKM. CDR3 nucleotides: TGTGCCAGCAGGGACAATCTCTCTGGGGCCAACGTCCTGACTTTC. Amino acid sequence: CASRDNLSGANVLTF.

Comment on this clonotype: A much bigger clone sits one base away, suggesting this may be a read error. This chain joins TRBV7-2 and TRBJ2-1; D possibly corresponds to TRBD2 (6 bases). From germline, CDR1 is SGHTA and CDR2 FQGNSA. CDR3 length equals 15 residues. CDR3 DNA sequence: TGTGTCAGCAGCTTAGGGCTAGCGCCAAACAATGAGCAGTTCTTC. Translated: CVSSLGLAPNNEQFF.

This chain connects TRBV15 to TRBJ2-1; TRBD2 might be the D (5 bases). Germline lookup yields CDR1 LNHNV and CDR2 YYDKDF (reference sequence). Between the trimmed V and J ends, which lost 5 bases and 10 bases, there was a span of 27 bases. The CDR3 consists of 17 residues. CDR3 nucleotides: TGTGCCACCAGCGGAATCCCTCGGGTCGGGAACTCCTACGAGCAGTTCTTC. This translates into CATSGIPRVGNSYEQFF.

The sample holds a few counts of this clonotype. The chain couples TRBV6-8 to TRBJ2-5, with D hard to call. There are 16 residues in the CDR3. Germline V gene sequence: CDR1 MNHGY, CDR2 SAAAGT. The ends were cut back, 6 bases at V and 0 bases at J, with 17 bases in the middle. CDR3 DNA sequence: TGTGCCAGCAGGGATCAGCATGGGATGTACCAAGAGACCCAGTACTTC. It encodes CASRDQHGMYQETQYF.

In regard to this clonotype: A read error may explain this, as a much larger clone is one base away. V gene TRBV12-3 or TRBV12-4 combines with J gene TRBJ2-7, with TRBD2 identical over 9 bases. This CDR3 is built from 17 residues. The CDR3 reads CASSLASRLAGEYEQCF. CDR3 nucleotide sequence: TGTGCCAGCAGTTTAGCGAGTCGGTTAGCGGGAGAATACGAGCAGTGCTTC.

This chain links TRBV9 with TRBJ1-1, with D unclear. V was shortened by 3 bases and J by 2 bases, with 14 bases between the two germline ends. Germline CDR1 is SGDLS and CDR2 is YYNGEE. The length of the CDR3 is 15 residues. Written as DNA, the CDR3 is TGTGCCAGCAGCGCTAACATGGGAATTAACACTGAAGCTTTCTTT. Translated: CASSANMGINTEAFF.

The chain has TRBV20-1 and TRBJ2-5; 7 bases line up with TRBD1. The tail of the sequence fits TRBJ2-7 better, so the J call may be wrong. Germline assignment: CDR1 DFQATT and CDR2 SNEGSKA (reference sequence). This CDR3 contains 13 residues. CDR3 amino acids: CSASTGKSYEQYF. As DNA, the CDR3 is TGCAGTGCGTCGACAGGGAAGTCCTACGAGCAGTACTTC.

This clonotype has at least ten counts. The CDR3 reads CASSEVNPGETQYF. The CDR3 DNA reads TGTGCCAGCAGTGAAGTAAATCCAGGGGAGACCCAGTACTTC. The chain recombines TRBV6-1 with TRBJ2-5, with a weak D call TRBD1 (5 bases). With 1 base removed from V and 5 bases from J, the gap between germline ends came to 11 bases. Germline CDR1 is MNHNS and CDR2 is SASEGT. The CDR3 totals 14 residues.

Concerning this clonotype itself: A read error may be the cause here, since a much bigger clone is one base away. The rearrangement uses TRBV7-2 and TRBJ2-7, with D tentatively TRBD1 or TRBD2 (5 bases each). The CDR3 contains 15 residues. Trimming removed 1 base from V and 2 bases from J, with 12 bases in between. The germline V gene has CDR1 SGHTA and CDR2 FQGNSA. DNA of the CDR3: TGTGCCAGCAGCTTAGGGGGACGGGCTACCTACGAGCAGTACTTC. Amino acids: CASSLGGRATYEQYF.

This clonotype was seen ten or more times. The chain uses TRBV25-1 and TRBJ2-1; weak D call: TRBD2 (5 bases). In germline, CDR1 is MGHDK, CDR2 SYGVNS. V shed 3 bases and J shed 9 bases, with 12 bases lying between them. The CDR3 runs 13 residues. The CDR3 region has the DNA TGTGCCAGCAGTGAGGCTAGCTGGGGTGAGCAGTTCTTC. Translating gives CASSEASWGEQFF.

In the case of this clonotype: A much bigger clone sits one base away, suggesting this may be a read error. The chain employs TRBV14 and TRBJ2-1; D remains unclear. CDR3 length equals 14 residues. The V and J ends lost 1 base and 5 bases respectively, with 9 bases between them. CDR1 SGHDN and CDR2 FVKESK come from the germline V gene. The CDR3 DNA reads as TGTGCCAGCAGCCAAGTGCGGATTCACAATGAGCAGTTCTTC. Translated: CASSQVRIHNEQFF.

Worth noting for this clonotype: A much larger clone differs from this one at a single base, so this may be a read error. This chain links TRBV5-1 with TRBJ2-3, with D perhaps TRBD2 (5 bases). Germline CDR1 is SGHRS and CDR2 is YFSETQ. V shed 0 bases and J shed 6 bases, with 14 bases lying between them. The CDR3 has 15 residues. CDR3 DNA sequence: TGCGCCAGCAGCTTGGTGAGGGTCGAATGGGATACGCAGTATTTT. Protein: CASSLVRVEWDTQYF.

At least ten counts were recorded for this clonotype. The chain employs TRBV20-1 and TRBJ2-7; D may be TRBD2 (6 bases). Germline V gene lookup returns CDR1 DFQATT and CDR2 SNEGSKA (reference sequence). This CDR3 is built from 15 residues. V was trimmed by 5 bases and J by 2 bases, leaving 19 bases between them. CDR3 residues: CSAQPAAGLTYEQYF. CDR3 sequence (DNA): TGCAGTGCTCAACCGGCGGCGGGGCTAACCTACGAGCAGTACTTC.

This sequence joins TRBV2 and TRBJ2-1; D is unclear. Trimming took 6 bases from V and 12 from J, leaving 12 bases between them. Per the germline V gene, CDR1 is SNHLY and CDR2 is FYNNEI. This CDR3 comprises 11 residues. This chain's CDR3 is CASSQFPRQFF. The CDR3 DNA reads as TGTGCCAGCAGCCAGTTCCCAAGGCAGTTCTTC. The full variable domain, with the rest looked up from reference TRBV2 and TRBJ2-1, is EPEVTQTPSHQVTQMGQEVILRCVPISNHLYFYWYRQILGQKVEFLVSFYNNEISEKSEIFDDQFSVERPDGSNFTLKIRSTKLEDSAMYFCASSQFPRQFFGPGTRLTVL.

This clonotype was seen a few times. The chain employs TRBV9 and TRBJ2-5; 7 bases fit TRBD1. V lost 0 bases to trimming and J lost 4 bases; unmatched junction nucleotides: 12. The germline V gene has CDR1 SGDLS and CDR2 YYNGEE. The CDR3 has 17 amino acids. CDR3 sequence: CASSVGGRLPGGETQYF. CDR3 nucleotides: TGTGCCAGCAGCGTAGGAGGGCGACTACCAGGGGGAGAGACCCAGTACTTC.

Many counts were recorded for this clonotype. CDR3 in DNA: TGCGCCAGCAGTCAAACAGGGGGACTAGCCAAAAACATTCAGTACTTC. This encodes CASSQTGGLAKNIQYF. This rearrangement joins TRBV4-1 to TRBJ2-4; 8 positions agree with TRBD1. The germline V gene encodes CDR1 MGHRA and CDR2 YSYEKL. This CDR3 has 16 residues. The V segment lost 6 bases and the J segment 0 bases; nucleotides outside the gene matches: 7.

This chain links TRBV20-1 with TRBJ1-3, with D possibly being TRBD1 (5 bases). CDR3 length: 14 residues. V lost 0 bases, J lost 4 bases, and 10 bases lay in between. Germline assignment: CDR1 DFQATT and CDR2 SNEGSKA (reference sequence). In DNA, the CDR3 is TGCAGTGCTAGAGATCACGGGGCCGGAAACACCATATATTTT. Encoded protein: CSARDHGAGNTIYF.

This clonotype has only a few counts. V usage is TRBV12-3 or TRBV12-4 and J usage is TRBJ1-1, with D perhaps TRBD1 (5 bases). V was pared by 6 bases and J by 2 bases, with 13 bases between. This CDR3 region has 14 residues. The CDR3 loop reads CASSHGTANTEAFF. Here the CDR3 DNA reads TGTGCCAGCAGCCACGGGACTGCTAACACTGAAGCTTTCTTT.

This clonotype was detected ten times or more. The chain couples TRBV7-2 to TRBJ2-7; no reliable D call. The CDR3 contains 14 residues. V dropped 0 bases and J dropped 1 base, with 7 bases sitting between them. From germline, CDR1 is SGHTA and CDR2 FQGNSA. The CDR3 loop is CASSLASGSYEQYF. CDR3 DNA: TGTGCCAGCAGCTTAGCGTCAGGTTCCTACGAGCAGTACTTC. Full variable domain (missing parts from reference TRBV7-2 and TRBJ2-7): GAGVSQSPSNKVTEKGKDVELRCDPISGHTALYWYRQSLGQGLEFLIYFQGNSAPDKSGLPSDRFSAERTGGSVSTLTIQRTQQEDSAVYLCASSLASGSYEQYFGPGTRLTVT.

This clonotype occurred many times. The chain joins TRBV12-3 or TRBV12-4 to TRBJ2-7; 11 bases align to TRBD2. This CDR3 is 15 amino acids long. V lost 3 bases to trimming and J lost 9 bases; unmatched junction nucleotides: 10. CDR3 amino acids: CASSFGASGRNGQYF. In nucleotides, the CDR3 is TGTGCCAGCAGTTTTGGGGCTAGCGGGAGGAATGGGCAGTACTTC.

This clonotype appeared many times. The rearrangement links TRBV3-1 to TRBJ2-7; 9 nucleotides align to TRBD2. Trimming at V came to 1 base and at J to 7 bases, leaving 8 bases not matched to a gene. The CDR3 covers 15 residues. The germline CDR1 and CDR2 sequences are LGHDT and YNNKEL (reference sequence). The CDR3 protein is CASSQAAGGRREQYF. The CDR3 nucleotides read TGTGCCAGCAGCCAAGCGGCGGGAGGGCGGAGGGAGCAGTACTTC.